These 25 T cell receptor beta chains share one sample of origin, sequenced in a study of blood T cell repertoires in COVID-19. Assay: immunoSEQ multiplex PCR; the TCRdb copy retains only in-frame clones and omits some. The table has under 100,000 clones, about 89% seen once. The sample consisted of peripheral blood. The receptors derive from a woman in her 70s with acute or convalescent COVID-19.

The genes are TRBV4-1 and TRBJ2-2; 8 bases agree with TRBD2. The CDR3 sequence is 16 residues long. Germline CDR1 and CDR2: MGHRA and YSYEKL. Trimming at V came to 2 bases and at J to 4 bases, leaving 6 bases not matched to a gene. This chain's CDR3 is CASSQTPSGGTGELFF. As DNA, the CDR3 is TGCGCCAGCAGCCAAACTCCCAGCGGGGGCACCGGGGAGCTGTTTTTT.

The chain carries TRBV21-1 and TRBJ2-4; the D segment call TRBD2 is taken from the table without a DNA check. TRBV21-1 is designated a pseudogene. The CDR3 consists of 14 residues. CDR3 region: CASSKGDFGNIQYF. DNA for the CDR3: TGTGCCAGCAGCAAAGGGGACTTCGGGAACATTCAGTACTTC.

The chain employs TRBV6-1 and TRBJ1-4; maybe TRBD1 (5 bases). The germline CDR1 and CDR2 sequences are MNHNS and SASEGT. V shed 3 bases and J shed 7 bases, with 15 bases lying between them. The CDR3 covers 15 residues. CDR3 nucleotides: TGTGCCAGCAGTGAGGGGCAGTTTTGGGGTGAAAAACTGTTTTTT. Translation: CASSEGQFWGEKLFF.

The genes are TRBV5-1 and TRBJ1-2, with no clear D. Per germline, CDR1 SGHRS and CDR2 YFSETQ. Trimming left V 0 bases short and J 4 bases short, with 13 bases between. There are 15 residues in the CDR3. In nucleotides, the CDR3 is TGCGCCAGCAGCTTGGCCAGCCGGTCAGGCTATGGCTACACCTTC. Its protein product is CASSLASRSGYGYTF. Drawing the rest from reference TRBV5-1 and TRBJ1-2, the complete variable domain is KAGVTQTPRYLIKTRGQQVTLSCSPISGHRSVSWYQQTPGQGLQFLFEYFSETQRNKGNFPGRFSGRQFSNSRSEMNVSTLELGDSALYLCASSLASRSGYGYTFGSGTRLTVV.

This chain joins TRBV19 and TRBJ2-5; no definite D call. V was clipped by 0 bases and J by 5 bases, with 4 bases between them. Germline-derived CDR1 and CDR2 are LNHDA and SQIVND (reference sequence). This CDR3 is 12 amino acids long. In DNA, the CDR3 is TGTGCCAGTAGTATAGATCTGGAGACCCAGTACTTC. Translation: CASSIDLETQYF.

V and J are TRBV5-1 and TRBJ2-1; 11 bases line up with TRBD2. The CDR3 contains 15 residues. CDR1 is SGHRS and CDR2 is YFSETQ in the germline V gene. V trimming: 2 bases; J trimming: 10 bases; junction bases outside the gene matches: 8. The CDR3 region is CASSLLGLAGGEQFF. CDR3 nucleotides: TGCGCCAGCAGCTTATTGGGCCTAGCGGGAGGAGAGCAGTTCTTC.

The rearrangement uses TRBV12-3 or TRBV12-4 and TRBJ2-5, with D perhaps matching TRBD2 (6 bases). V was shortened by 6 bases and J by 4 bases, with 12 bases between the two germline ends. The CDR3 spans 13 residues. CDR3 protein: CASRLTSPETQYF. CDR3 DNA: TGTGCCAGCAGACTAACTAGCCCAGAGACCCAGTACTTC.

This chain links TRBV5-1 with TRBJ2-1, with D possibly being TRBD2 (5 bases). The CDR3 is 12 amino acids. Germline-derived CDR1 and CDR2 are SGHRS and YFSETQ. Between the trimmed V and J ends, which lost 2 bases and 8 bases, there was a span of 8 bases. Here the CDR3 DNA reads TGCGCCAGCAGCTTTACTAGTTATGAGCAGTTCTTC. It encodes CASSFTSYEQFF.

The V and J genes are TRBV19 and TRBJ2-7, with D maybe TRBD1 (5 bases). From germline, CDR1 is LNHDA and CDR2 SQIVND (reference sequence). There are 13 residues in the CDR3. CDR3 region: CASRLSSGNEQYF. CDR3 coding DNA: TGTGCAAGTCGTCTAAGTTCAGGGAACGAGCAGTACTTC.

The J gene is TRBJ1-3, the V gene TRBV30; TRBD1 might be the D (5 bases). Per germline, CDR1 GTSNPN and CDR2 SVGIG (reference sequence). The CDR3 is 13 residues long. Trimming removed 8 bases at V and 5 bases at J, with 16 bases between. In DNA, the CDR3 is TGTGCCCGGGACGGAGCTCTACGAAACACCATATATTTT. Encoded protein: CARDGALRNTIYF.

Here the CDR3 reads CASSGTGGAQGAQHF. The CDR3 bases are TGTGCCAGCAGTGGGACAGGGGGTGCCCAGGGGGCCCAGCATTTT. This rearrangement joins TRBV2 to TRBJ1-5; 10 bases are a match to TRBD1. There are 15 residues in the CDR3. The V gene's germline CDR1 is SNHLY and CDR2 FYNNEI. Losses at the gene ends were 4 bases for V and 11 bases for J; bases not matched to a gene: 11.

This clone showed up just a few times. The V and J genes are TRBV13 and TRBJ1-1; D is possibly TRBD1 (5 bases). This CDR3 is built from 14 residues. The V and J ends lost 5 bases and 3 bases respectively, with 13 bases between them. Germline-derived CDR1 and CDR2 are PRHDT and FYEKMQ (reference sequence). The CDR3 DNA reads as TGTGCCAGCAGCGCAAGGGGAAAATACACTGAAGCTTTCTTT. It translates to CASSARGKYTEAFF.

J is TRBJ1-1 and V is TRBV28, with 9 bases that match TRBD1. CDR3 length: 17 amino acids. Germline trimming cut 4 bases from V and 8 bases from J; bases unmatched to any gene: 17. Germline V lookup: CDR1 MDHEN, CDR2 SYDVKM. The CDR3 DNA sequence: TGTGCCAGCAGTTCGGACCCCACGCGCCGGGACAGGGCAGAAGCTTTCTTT. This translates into CASSSDPTRRDRAEAFF.

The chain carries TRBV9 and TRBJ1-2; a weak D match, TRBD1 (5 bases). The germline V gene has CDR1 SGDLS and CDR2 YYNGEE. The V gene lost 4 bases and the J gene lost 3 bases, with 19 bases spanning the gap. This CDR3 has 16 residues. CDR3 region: CASSPHALVGDYGYTF. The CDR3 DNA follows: TGTGCCAGCAGCCCCCACGCTTTGGTAGGGGACTATGGCTACACCTTC.

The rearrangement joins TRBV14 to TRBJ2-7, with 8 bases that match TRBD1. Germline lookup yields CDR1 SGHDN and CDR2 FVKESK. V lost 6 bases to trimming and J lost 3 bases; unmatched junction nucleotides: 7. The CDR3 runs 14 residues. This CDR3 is CASRRQGPYYEQYF. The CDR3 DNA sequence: TGTGCCAGCAGGCGACAGGGGCCCTACTACGAGCAGTACTTC.

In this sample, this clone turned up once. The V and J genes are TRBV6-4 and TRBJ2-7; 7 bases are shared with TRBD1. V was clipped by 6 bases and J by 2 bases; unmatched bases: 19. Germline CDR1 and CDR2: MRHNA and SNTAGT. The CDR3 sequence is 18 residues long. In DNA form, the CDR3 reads TGTGCCAGCAGGGGCGAATCTACGGGGACAGCTCAGACCTACGAGCAGTACTTC. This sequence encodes CASRGESTGTAQTYEQYF.

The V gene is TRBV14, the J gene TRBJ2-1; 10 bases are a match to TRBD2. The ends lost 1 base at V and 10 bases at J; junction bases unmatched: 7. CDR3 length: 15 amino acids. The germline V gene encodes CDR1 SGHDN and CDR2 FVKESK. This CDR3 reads CASSQGLAGVKEQFF. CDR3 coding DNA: TGTGCCAGCAGCCAAGGGCTAGCGGGAGTAAAAGAGCAGTTCTTC.

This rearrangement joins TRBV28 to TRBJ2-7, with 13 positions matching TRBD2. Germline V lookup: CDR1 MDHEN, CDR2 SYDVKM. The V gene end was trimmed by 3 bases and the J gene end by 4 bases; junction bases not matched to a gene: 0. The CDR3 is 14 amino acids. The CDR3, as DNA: TGTGCCAGCAGTTTGACTAGCGGGGGGTACGAGCAGTACTTC. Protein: CASSLTSGGYEQYF.

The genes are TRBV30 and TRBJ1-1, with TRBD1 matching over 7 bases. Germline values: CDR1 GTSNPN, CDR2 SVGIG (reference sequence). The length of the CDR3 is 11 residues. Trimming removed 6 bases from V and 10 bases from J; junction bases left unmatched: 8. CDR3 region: CACQQGTGAFF. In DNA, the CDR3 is TGTGCCTGCCAACAGGGGACCGGAGCTTTCTTT.

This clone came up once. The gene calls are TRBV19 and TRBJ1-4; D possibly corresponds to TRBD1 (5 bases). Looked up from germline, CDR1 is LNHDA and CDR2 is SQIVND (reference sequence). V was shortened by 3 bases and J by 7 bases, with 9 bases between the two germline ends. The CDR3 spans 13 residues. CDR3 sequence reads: CASSISGIEKLFF. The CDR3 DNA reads TGTGCCAGTAGTATCTCAGGGATTGAAAAACTGTTTTTT.

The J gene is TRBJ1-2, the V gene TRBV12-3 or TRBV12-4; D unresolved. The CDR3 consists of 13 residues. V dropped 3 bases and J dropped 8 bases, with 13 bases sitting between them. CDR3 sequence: CASSLSQVKGYTF. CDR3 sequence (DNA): TGTGCCAGCAGTTTGTCGCAGGTGAAGGGCTACACCTTC.

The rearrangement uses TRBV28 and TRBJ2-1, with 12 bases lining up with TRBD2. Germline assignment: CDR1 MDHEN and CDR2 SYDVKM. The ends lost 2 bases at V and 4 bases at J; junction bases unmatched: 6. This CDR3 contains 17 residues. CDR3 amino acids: CASSLVPLAGGYNEQFF. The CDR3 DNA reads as TGTGCCAGCAGTTTAGTCCCGCTAGCGGGAGGGTACAATGAGCAGTTCTTC.

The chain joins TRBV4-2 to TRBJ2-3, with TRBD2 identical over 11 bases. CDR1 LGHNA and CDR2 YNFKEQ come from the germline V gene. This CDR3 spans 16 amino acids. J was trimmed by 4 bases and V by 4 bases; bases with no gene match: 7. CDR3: CASSPSTSGKPDTQYF. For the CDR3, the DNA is TGTGCCAGCAGCCCGTCGACTAGCGGGAAACCAGATACGCAGTATTTT.

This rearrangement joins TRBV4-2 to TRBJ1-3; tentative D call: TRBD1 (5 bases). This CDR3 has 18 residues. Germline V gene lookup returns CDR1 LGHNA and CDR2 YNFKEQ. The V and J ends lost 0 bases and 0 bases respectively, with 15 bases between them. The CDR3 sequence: CASSQERGGFASGNTIYF. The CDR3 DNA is TGTGCCAGCAGCCAAGAAAGGGGAGGCTTCGCCTCTGGAAACACCATATATTTT.

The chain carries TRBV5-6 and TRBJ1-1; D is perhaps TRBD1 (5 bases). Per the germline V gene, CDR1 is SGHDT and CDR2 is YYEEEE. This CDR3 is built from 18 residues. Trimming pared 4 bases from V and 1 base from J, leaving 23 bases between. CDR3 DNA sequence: TGTGCCAGCAGCCGTCGGGCTGGGGCAGGATTAGGGAACACTGAAGCTTTCTTT. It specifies CASSRRAGAGLGNTEAFF.